Following are 17 T cell receptor beta chains from one sample sequenced in a study of blood T cells in healthy people across ages. A J-beta primer mix and a sample-barcoded 5' primer were used in a second PCR of roughly 6 to 12 cycles. TCRdb independently ran MiXCR on the 5' RACE reads; one entry per CDR3 protein. The sample holds some 1,500,000 distinct CDR3 sequences, roughly 43% seen once. Material for sequencing was blood. The source is a woman aged 18-30 years in good health.

This clonotype was seen just once. The chain has TRBV20-1 and TRBJ2-1; 12 nucleotides agree with TRBD2. The J call may be mistaken, given a closer DNA end match to TRBJ2-7. The CDR3 sequence is 17 residues long. CDR1 is DFQATT, CDR2 SNEGSKA, per germline (reference sequence). The CDR3 is CSARETPGTSGYNEQYF. The CDR3 coding sequence is TGCAGTGCTAGAGAAACACCAGGGACTAGCGGGTACAATGAGCAGTACTTC.

The V and J genes are TRBV7-6 and TRBJ2-7; 9 nucleotides agree with TRBD2. V lost 1 base to trimming and J lost 6 bases; unmatched junction nucleotides: 7. This CDR3 is built from 15 residues. Looked up from germline, CDR1 is SGHVS and CDR2 is FNYEAQ. For the CDR3, the DNA is TGTGCCAGCAGCTTAGTCTCTAGCGGGGACTGCGAGCAGTACTTC. Protein sequence: CASSLVSSGDCEQYF.

The DNA for the CDR3 is TGCGCCAGCAGTGACGCAGGAGACCTTCGTCGAGGTGGCTACACCTTC. Protein sequence: CASSDAGDLRRGGYTF. The chain is built from TRBV10-2 and TRBJ1-2; D is unclear. Trimming removed 3 bases from V and 7 bases from J, with 21 bases in between. The CDR3 totals 16 residues. Germline V gene lookup returns CDR1 WSHSY and CDR2 SAAADI.

This clonotype occurred a few times. This chain links TRBV7-8 with TRBJ2-3; 8 bases are a match to TRBD2. This CDR3 has 16 residues. The V gene end was trimmed by 6 bases and the J gene end by 4 bases; junction bases not matched to a gene: 12. Germline-derived CDR1 and CDR2 are SGHVS and FQNEAQ. The DNA for the CDR3 is TGTGCCAGCAGTTATGGACTAGCTGATAGCCCAGATACGCAGTATTTT. This encodes CASSYGLADSPDTQYF.

A few counts support this clonotype. The chain employs TRBV5-5 and TRBJ2-2; 7 bases map to TRBD1. The germline gives CDR1 SGHKS, CDR2 YYEKEE (reference sequence). With V trimmed by 4 bases and J by 5 bases, 5 bases remained unmatched. There are 14 residues in the CDR3. The CDR3 loop reads CASSQQGHTGELFF. The CDR3 nucleotides are TGTGCCAGCAGCCAACAGGGGCATACCGGGGAGCTGTTTTTT. The whole variable domain, remainder taken from reference TRBV5-5 and TRBJ2-2, is DAGVTQSPTHLIKTRGQQVTLRCSPISGHKSVSWYQQVLGQGPQFIFQYYEKEERGRGNFPDRFSARQFPNYSSELNVNALLLGDSALYLCASSQQGHTGELFFGEGSRLTVL.

A few counts support this clonotype. The rearrangement links TRBV6-2 or TRBV6-3 to TRBJ1-5; no firm D call. V dropped 2 bases and J dropped 4 bases, with 9 bases sitting between them. Germline CDR1 is MNHEY and CDR2 is SVGEGT. The CDR3 covers 14 residues. This CDR3 reads CASSYTQQNQPQHF. CDR3 coding DNA: TGTGCCAGCAGTTACACACAGCAGAATCAGCCCCAGCATTTT.

This clonotype was detected a few times. This rearrangement joins TRBV6-2 or TRBV6-3 to TRBJ2-4; 9 bases line up with TRBD1. The J call may be incorrect, as the DNA end agrees better with TRBJ2-7. The CDR3 covers 13 residues. The germline V gene has CDR1 MNHEY and CDR2 SVGEGT. The CDR3 DNA reads as TGTGCCAGCAGTACAGGGACAGGGTTCGAGCAGTACTTC. The encoded protein is CASSTGTGFEQYF.

The chain combines TRBV4-1 with TRBJ1-5, with D hard to call. The V end was cut by 0 bases, the J end by 5 bases, with 14 bases between. This CDR3 has 16 residues. Germline V lookup: CDR1 MGHRA, CDR2 YSYEKL. The CDR3 loop is CASSQDNLRADQPQHF. Written as DNA, the CDR3 is TGCGCCAGCAGCCAAGATAATCTAAGGGCGGATCAGCCCCAGCATTTT.

This rearrangement joins TRBV6-6 to TRBJ1-2; no reliable D call. The CDR3 sequence is 15 residues long. Germline-derived CDR1 and CDR2 are MNHNY and SVGAGI (reference sequence). With 6 bases removed from V and 6 bases from J, the gap between germline ends came to 20 bases. Here the CDR3 reads CASRSYEAIRDGYTF. The CDR3 DNA reads TGTGCCAGCAGGAGTTACGAAGCGATTCGGGATGGCTACACCTTC.

This clonotype was counted only a few times. The V and J genes are TRBV7-6 and TRBJ2-3; D unresolved. This CDR3 region has 16 residues. V was cut by 4 bases and J by 2 bases, with 16 bases left in between. The V gene's germline CDR1 is SGHVS and CDR2 FNYEAQ. As DNA, the CDR3 is TGTGCCAGCAGCTACAGACCAACTTCGGTCACAGATACGCAGTATTTT. This codes for CASSYRPTSVTDTQYF.

V gene TRBV7-9 combines with J gene TRBJ1-2; 7 bases are shared with TRBD1. The CDR3 sequence is 16 residues long. In germline, CDR1 is SEHNR, CDR2 FQNEAQ (reference sequence). With 3 bases clipped from V and 4 bases from J, the junction kept 11 bases outside the gene matches. CDR3 sequence: CASSLGAQGRGYGYTF. In DNA form, the CDR3 reads TGTGCCAGCAGCTTGGGTGCACAGGGGCGCGGCTATGGCTACACCTTC.

V is TRBV20-1 and J is TRBJ1-5; a weak D match, TRBD1 (5 bases). V lost 2 bases to trimming and J lost 5 bases, with 16 bases between them. The CDR3 loop spans 15 amino acids. From germline, CDR1 is DFQATT and CDR2 SNEGSKA (reference sequence). CDR3 DNA: TGCAGTGCTAGAAGGAGGGGCGCGGGATATCAGCCCCAGCATTTT. It yields the protein CSARRRGAGYQPQHF.

The rearrangement joins TRBV20-1 to TRBJ1-2, with D hard to call. This CDR3 has 12 amino acids. Germline-derived CDR1 and CDR2 are DFQATT and SNEGSKA (reference sequence). V gave up 5 bases and J gave up 4 bases, with 11 bases separating them. Here the CDR3 reads CSAYTVLYGYTF. In DNA form, the CDR3 reads TGCAGTGCTTACACTGTCCTCTATGGCTACACCTTC.

A few counts support this clonotype. The chain joins TRBV29-1 to TRBJ2-2, with 14 bases lining up with TRBD2. Trimming took 7 bases from V and 4 from J; bases not matched to a gene: 11. Germline V gene lookup returns CDR1 SQVTM and CDR2 ANQGSEA. CDR3 length equals 17 residues. The CDR3 DNA follows: TGCAGCGCACCATCGGGACTAGCGGGAGATGTCACCGGGGAGCTGTTTTTT. Translating it yields CSAPSGLAGDVTGELFF.

This clonotype has only a few counts. This chain links TRBV14 with TRBJ2-7; 7 bases match TRBD1. This CDR3 has 15 amino acids. The trim removed 3 bases at V and 3 bases at J, leaving 8 bases unmatched. The germline V gene encodes CDR1 SGHDN and CDR2 FVKESK. The CDR3 is CASSHPQGSIYEQYF. The CDR3 DNA reads TGTGCCAGCAGCCACCCACAGGGGTCGATCTACGAGCAGTACTTC. Together with reference TRBV14 and TRBJ2-7, the CDR3 gives the full variable domain: EAGVTQFPSHSVIEKGQTVTLRCDPISGHDNLYWYRRVMGKEIKFLLHFVKESKQDESGMPNNRFLAERTGGTYSTLKVQPAELEDSGVYFCASSHPQGSIYEQYFGPGTRLTVT.

Regarding this clonotype: Being one base from a much bigger clone, this may be a read error. The rearrangement links TRBV29-1 to TRBJ2-5; D may be TRBD1 or TRBD2 (5 bases each). Trimming pared 7 bases from V and 0 bases from J, leaving 18 bases between. CDR3 length: 15 residues. Germline V gene sequence: CDR1 SQVTM, CDR2 ANQGSEA. Here the CDR3 DNA reads TGCAGCGCTAGCCGACAGATATTGTACCAAGAGACCCAGTACTTC. Translated: CSASRQILYQETQYF.

The chain uses TRBV7-2 and TRBJ2-1; 11 nucleotides align to TRBD2. The germline CDR1 and CDR2 sequences are SGHTA and FQGNSA. CDR3 length equals 16 residues. V dropped 7 bases and J dropped 5; count of bases not matched to a gene: 10. CDR3 sequence: CASTLMASGGNNEQFF. CDR3 coding DNA: TGTGCCAGCACTCTTATGGCTAGCGGGGGGAACAATGAGCAGTTCTTC. Together with reference TRBV7-2 and TRBJ2-1, the CDR3 gives the full variable domain: GAGVSQSPSNKVTEKGKDVELRCDPISGHTALYWYRQSLGQGLEFLIYFQGNSAPDKSGLPSDRFSAERTGGSVSTLTIQRTQQEDSAVYLCASTLMASGGNNEQFFGPGTRLTVL.